The rows below give T cell receptor beta chains drawn from one sample of a study of blood T cell repertoires in COVID-19. Data came from immunoSEQ multiplex PCR; TCRdb stores just in-frame clones and leaves some out. In the table there are approximately 300,000 clones, almost 90% of which are singletons. Sample: peripheral blood. These receptors all come from a woman in her thirties or forties with COVID-19, enrolled during active disease. Both conserved end residues are part of each CDR3. D genes are given only for firm matches. Clone size is shown for a subset of rows, as once, few, many or a class of expanded clone.

clone_size d_call v_call cdr3_aa
NA NA TRBV6-5 CATRLNQPQHF
few NA TRBV7-3 CASSLFPDYEQYF
NA NA TRBV6-5 CASSTTGYSGNTIYF
NA NA TRBV7-9 CASSPQGDLNSPLHF
few NA TRBV25-1 CASSDNLRGNTEAFF
NA NA TRBV21-1 CASYNTKGGTGTGDTQYF
NA TRBD1 TRBV5-1 CASSLASGTGGSEQYF
NA TRBD1 TRBV7-8 CASSSQWDRGQSGYTF
NA TRBD2 TRBV19 CASSIGGGGYEQYF
once TRBD2 TRBV5-4 CASSLASGSRETQYF
NA NA TRBV28 CASSSLGFQAALYGYTF
NA TRBD2 TRBV4-3 CASSQIRGGRAPTDTQYF
few TRBD1 TRBV6-6 CASSWGQGGGVTEAFF
NA TRBD1 TRBV18 CASSLKGQVITEAFF
few NA TRBV5-4 CASSLDSGMNTEAFF
NA TRBD1 TRBV2 CASIFRRTGGEEKLFF
NA TRBD1 TRBV28 CASSSRQGKRRGYTF
NA TRBD1 TRBV9 CASSPQTGTGTGNTIYF
NA TRBD1 TRBV27 CASSHSRGQEAFF
NA NA TRBV4-3 CASSQSQGRTSGYTF
NA NA TRBV7-9 CARSTSDTQYF
few NA TRBV11-1 CASSSKAGSDYGYTF
NA NA TRBV28 CASKHMRDRGAGDQPQHF
NA NA TRBV18 CASSPPEWVGRPPEAFF
NA TRBD1 TRBV7-6 CASSLAPDRVSYNEQFF
NA TRBD1 TRBV7-9 CASSFGRQGTEQYF
NA TRBD1 TRBV5-4 CASSLDSGQGMRDTQYF
once NA TRBV5-1 CASSLPVSRSGYTF
NA NA TRBV7-2 CASSTQGPGGNTIYF
NA NA TRBV7-8 CASSLLRDVNTEAFF
NA NA TRBV2 CASSEMRETQYF
NA NA TRBV5-4 CASSWPGGDLNTEAFF
few NA TRBV5-6 CASSPGLGNTEAFF
NA NA TRBV28 CASRNQGGGTEAFF
few TRBD2 TRBV7-6 CASSLGVAGAPTDTQYF
NA NA TRBV7-9 CASSLLEKLFF
NA TRBD1 TRBV19 CASSILGTGPYEQYF
NA NA TRBV9 CASSAQPGGYTF
NA NA TRBV6-1 CASSEGSTVNTGELFF
NA NA TRBV28 CASSPGTLQETQYF
NA TRBD1 TRBV4-3 CASSQVFGTGGGNQPQHF
NA NA TRBV6-2/TRBV6-3 CASSLTGLPSYEQYF
NA TRBD1 TRBV6-6 CASRTGQGPQLYGYTF
NA TRBD2 TRBV13 CASSSSPGTSPKTQYF